This record concerns one TCR beta chain sequence. This clonotype has ten or more counts. Its antigen is still unknown. No per-base quality is available; no much larger clone lies one base away. The sample comes from a study of response to subunit inactivated influenza vaccine listed by TCRdb under 2018. Some background on the complete study: Deep quantitative T cell receptor repertoire profiling was used in the study to track responses to a trivalent subunit inactivated influenza vaccine.

Libraries came from RT-PCR. Sequencing was carried out with an Illumina HiSeq 2500. TCRdb reworked the public reads: Q25 trimming with fastp, MiXCR clone assembly, productive beta chains retained. Duplicate CDR3 protein sequences are folded into a single record with the most common DNA and genes. A total of about 570,000 distinct CDR3 sequences appear in this sample, over 9% of them only once. Approximately 11% of the sample belongs to the ten largest clones. The study at large found these results: According to the authors, only a limited number of new T cells may be recruited by each seasonal influenza vaccination.

There are 16 amino acids in the CDR3, from cysteine to phenylalanine inclusive. This entry keeps only the CDR3 DNA: 48 bases, framed from base 1. V ends up 5 bases short and J 1 base short, with an unmatched junction base count of 11. The germline V gene provides CDR1 SGHAT and CDR2 FQNNGV. The sample was also reused in another study, on T cells expressing NK-cell markers. According to the second study: TCR beta cDNA libraries were prepared using 5'RACE template switching, which introduced a universal primer site and unique molecular identifiers. TCR beta-chain repertoires were profiled in sorted CD3+CD56+NKG2C+, CD3+CD56+NKG2C- and CD3+CD56-NKG2C+ T-cell subsets from seven or eight donors. Among the eight sequenced donors, seven were HCMV-seropositive and one was HCMV-seronegative. To restrict sorting to alphabetaTCR-expressing T cells, an anti-gammadeltaTCR antibody was added in several experiments. In roughly six donors, the dominant CD3+CD56+NKG2C+ clonotypes were among the top 10 CD8+ clonotypes and accounted for roughly 1.0-7.5% of CD8+ T cells. Those dominant clonotypes were again the most abundant among CD3+CD56-NKG2C+ cells in a handful of donors, at about 25-60.1%. Whether the expanded NKG2C-expressing T cell clones were specific for HCMV antigens remained unclear. The study sequenced eight donors, all healthy volunteers chosen at random: three men and five women. A commercial ELISA kit detecting HCMV-specific IgG in serum was used to determine HCMV serostatus. Peripheral blood mononuclear cells were isolated from blood by Ficoll density gradient centrifugation. For several donors, bulk peripheral blood T-cell repertoires were also sequenced from unsorted PBMC. cDNA synthesis was primed from the TCR beta constant segment and was followed by two successive PCR amplification steps. Sequencing of the libraries produced 2 x 150 bp reads on Illumina HiSeq 2000/2500, MiSeq or NextSeq. MIGEC was used to demultiplex reads and group the reads by UMI, and MiTCR was used to assemble and quantify clonotypes. Only TCR cDNA sequences supported by at least two reads were kept to exclude erroneous sequences. The tcR package was used for downstream repertoire analysis, and clonotypes were matched between fractions using CDR3 nucleotide sequence together with V segment. VDJmatch was used to annotate antigen specificity against VDJdb, with one amino acid substitution in CDR3 allowed.

The sequence was collected from a man in his fifties or sixties who received an inactivated influenza vaccine. Donor details come from another sample of the same person, matched by shared clones. The sequenced sample was PBMCs from blood, obtained on the day of vaccination. The chain joins TRBV11-2 to TRBJ2-7; 7 bases in between match TRBD1. CDR3 reads: CASSLRGTAISYEQYF. The DNA reads as follows: TGTGCCAGCAGCCTAAGGGGGACAGCGATTTCCTACGAGCAGTACTTC.